A single sample gave rise to the 20 T cell receptor beta chains below, sequenced in a study of regulatory T cells in long-lasting Graves disease. Documented time point: persistent/refractory GD, antithyroid drugs over 5 years with positive TRAb. Isolated PBMC RNA provided the starting material for the TCR library. Through Arm-PCR of CDR3 regions and iRepertoire HTBI primers, TCR beta libraries were built. TCRdb independently ran MiXCR on the multiplex PCR reads; one entry per CDR3 protein. The sample has about 460,000 distinct CDR3 sequences; approximately 23% are singletons. The specimen was peripheral blood mononuclear cells (PBMCs), collected when the disease was refractory, from a patient treated with antithyroid drugs. The receptors shown here come from a female donor with Graves disease.

The table lists this clonotype with a few counts. DNA of the CDR3: TGTGCCAGTAGTACCCCTACAGACAGGGTTGGAAACACCATATATTTT. Translated, it gives CASSTPTDRVGNTIYF. The chain carries TRBV19 and TRBJ1-3; TRBD1 matches 7 bases. Germline V lookup: CDR1 LNHDA, CDR2 SQIVND (reference sequence). This CDR3 has 16 residues. The J segment lost 3 bases and the V segment lost 4 bases, leaving 9 bases of the junction unmatched.

This clonotype was detected a few times. The chain combines TRBV29-1 with TRBJ2-7; D is unclear. The CDR3 contains 13 residues. Germline CDR1 and CDR2: SQVTM and ANQGSEA. V was pared by 3 bases and J by 2 bases, with 11 bases between. CDR3 sequence: CSVESESAYEQYF. CDR3 coding DNA: TGCAGCGTTGAGTCGGAGTCGGCCTACGAGCAGTACTTC.

This clonotype was observed many times. This chain connects TRBV7-2 to TRBJ1-1, with TRBD1 identical over 8 bases. This CDR3 is built from 12 residues. Losses at the gene ends were 5 bases for V and 7 bases for J; bases not matched to a gene: 3. Per the germline V gene, CDR1 is SGHTA and CDR2 is FQGNSA. The CDR3 DNA is TGTGCCAGCAGCCTGGGGACAGGTGAAGCTTTCTTT. It codes for CASSLGTGEAFF.

This clonotype was picked up a small number of times. The V and J genes are TRBV20-1 and TRBJ2-7; 8 bases agree with TRBD1. With 5 bases clipped from V and 0 bases from J, the junction kept 9 bases outside the gene matches. CDR1 is DFQATT and CDR2 is SNEGSKA in the germline V gene (reference sequence). The CDR3 has 15 amino acids. The CDR3 loop is CSAPDRDRSSYEQYF. The CDR3 region has the DNA TGCAGTGCTCCCGACAGGGACAGGTCCTCCTACGAGCAGTACTTC.

This clonotype was found many times. The chain joins TRBV19 to TRBJ2-7, with 9 bases aligning to TRBD1. The CDR3 is 15 residues long. Germline V gene sequence: CDR1 LNHDA, CDR2 SQIVND (reference sequence). V lost 9 bases and J lost 3; bases outside the gene matches: 12. The CDR3 sequence: CASSRTGTGSYEQYF. CDR3 DNA: TGTGCCAGCTCCAGAACCGGGACAGGGAGCTACGAGCAGTACTTC.

The chain has TRBV19 and TRBJ2-7, with D possibly TRBD2 on 5 matching bases. This CDR3 has 14 residues. Trimming took 6 bases from V and 2 from J, leaving 14 bases between them. Per the germline V gene, CDR1 is LNHDA and CDR2 is SQIVND (reference sequence). The CDR3 region is CASSPLDGTYEQYF. In nucleotides, the CDR3 is TGTGCCAGTAGCCCCCTGGACGGGACCTACGAGCAGTACTTC.

This clonotype was counted only a few times. The chain has TRBV28 and TRBJ2-4; D is undetermined. In germline, CDR1 is MDHEN, CDR2 SYDVKM. The ends were cut back, 4 bases at V and 8 bases at J, with 21 bases in the middle. This CDR3 spans 16 amino acids. The CDR3 DNA follows: TGTGCCAGCAGTTCCCCTCGGTTGGCCAGGAATGACATTCAGTACTTC. Encoded protein: CASSSPRLARNDIQYF.

This clonotype was observed a few times. The chain joins TRBV6-1 to TRBJ1-2; D remains unclear. This CDR3 comprises 13 residues. V dropped 2 bases and J dropped 5 bases, with 9 bases sitting between them. Germline loops: CDR1 MNHNS, CDR2 SASEGT. CDR3 sequence: CASSEQAVYGYTF. In DNA, the CDR3 is TGTGCCAGCAGTGAACAGGCGGTGTATGGCTACACCTTC.

The rearrangement joins TRBV28 to TRBJ2-3; 7 bases map to TRBD1. This CDR3 comprises 15 residues. Germline lookup yields CDR1 MDHEN and CDR2 SYDVKM. V was pared by 1 base and J by 1 base, with 2 bases of the junction left unmatched. Here the CDR3 DNA reads TGTGCCAGCAGTTTATTAGGGGGCGGCACAGATACGCAGTATTTT. The encoded protein is CASSLLGGGTDTQYF.

The V and J genes are TRBV7-8 and TRBJ2-7, with TRBD2 as a possible D gene (6 bases). From germline, CDR1 is SGHVS and CDR2 FQNEAQ. The V end lost 0 bases, the J end lost 6 bases, and 9 bases lay between the germline ends. This CDR3 is built from 13 residues. The CDR3: CASSLAVGGEQYF. The CDR3 nucleotides read TGTGCCAGCAGCTTAGCGGTCGGGGGCGAGCAGTACTTC.

This chain joins TRBV30 and TRBJ1-1; D possibly corresponds to TRBD1 (5 bases). V was clipped by 5 bases and J by 4 bases, with 17 bases between them. Germline assignment: CDR1 GTSNPN and CDR2 SVGIG (reference sequence). This CDR3 is 14 amino acids long. The CDR3 DNA follows: TGTGCCTGGGGGACGCGAGAGGGAAGCACTGAAGCTTTCTTT. Protein: CAWGTREGSTEAFF.

This clonotype was recorded at least ten times. The chain employs TRBV28 and TRBJ2-2; 11 nucleotides align to TRBD1. J lost 4 bases, V lost 4 bases, and 5 bases had no gene match. The germline V gene has CDR1 MDHEN and CDR2 SYDVKM. This CDR3 contains 16 residues. The chain's CDR3 is CASSYGGTGGTGELFF. CDR3 nucleotide sequence: TGTGCCAGCAGTTACGGTGGGACAGGGGGCACCGGGGAGCTGTTTTTT.

The chain recombines TRBV19 with TRBJ1-6; D is uncertain. The CDR3 runs 14 residues. Germline CDR1 reads LNHDA; CDR2 reads SQIVND (reference sequence). V dropped 3 bases and J dropped 6 bases, with 9 bases sitting between them. The CDR3 sequence is CASSMRSGNSPLHF. CDR3 nucleotides: TGTGCCAGTAGTATGCGCAGTGGTAATTCACCCCTCCACTTT.

This clonotype was seen at least ten times. The V call is TRBV10-3, the J call TRBJ1-1; TRBD1 is a possible D gene (6 bases). Per the germline V gene, CDR1 is ENHRY and CDR2 is SYGVKD. The V end lost 7 bases, the J end lost 2 bases, and 11 bases lay between the germline ends. The CDR3 runs to 13 residues. The CDR3 region has the DNA TGTGCCATCAACGGACAGCCCAACACTGAAGCTTTCTTT. Its translation: CAINGQPNTEAFF.

In this sample, this clonotype turned up many times. The chain uses TRBV19 and TRBJ2-7; TRBD1 might be the D (5 bases). The CDR3 contains 12 residues. Germline V gene lookup returns CDR1 LNHDA and CDR2 SQIVND (reference sequence). Trimming removed 5 bases from V and 3 bases from J, with 8 bases in between. The chain's CDR3 is CASSPGFYEQYF. The DNA of the CDR3 is TGTGCCAGTAGTCCAGGGTTCTACGAGCAGTACTTC.

J is TRBJ2-7 and V is TRBV5-1, with 9 bases aligning to TRBD1. Losses at the gene ends were 3 bases for V and 0 bases for J; bases not matched to a gene: 7. The CDR3 spans 16 residues. Germline CDR1 and CDR2: SGHRS and YFSETQ. CDR3 sequence (DNA): TGCGCCAGCAGCTCCTTTTCGGGACAGGGCTCCTACGAGCAGTACTTC. Protein product: CASSSFSGQGSYEQYF.

CDR3 residues: CASSAGQGAYEKLFF. DNA for the CDR3: TGTGCCAGCAGCGCTGGACAGGGGGCATATGAAAAACTGTTTTTT. The rearrangement joins TRBV7-9 to TRBJ1-4; 11 bases are a match to TRBD1. V was clipped by 5 bases and J by 6 bases; unmatched bases: 5. Germline V lookup: CDR1 SEHNR, CDR2 FQNEAQ (reference sequence). The CDR3 length is 15 residues.

This clonotype occurred many times. This chain links TRBV10-3 with TRBJ1-1; TRBD1 is a possible D gene (5 bases). The CDR3 sequence is 14 residues long. Trimming removed 4 bases at V and 0 bases at J, with 9 bases between. Germline V CDR1 and CDR2: ENHRY, SYGVKD. This chain's CDR3 is CAISGGTVNTEAFF. DNA of the CDR3: TGTGCCATCAGTGGAGGGACGGTGAACACTGAAGCTTTCTTT.

The chain carries TRBV7-2 and TRBJ2-5; D possibly corresponds to TRBD1 (5 bases). The CDR3 has 15 amino acids. The V gene's germline CDR1 is SGHTA and CDR2 FQGNSA. The V gene lost 3 bases and the J gene lost 2 bases, with 13 bases spanning the gap. This chain's CDR3 is CASSFVQVPQETQYF. The CDR3 DNA reads TGTGCCAGCAGCTTTGTACAGGTCCCTCAAGAGACCCAGTACTTC.

In this sample, this clonotype turned up many times. The chain joins TRBV11-2 to TRBJ1-6; D is ambiguous. V was trimmed by 5 bases and J by 11 bases, leaving 16 bases between them. The CDR3 sequence is 14 residues long. Germline V gene lookup returns CDR1 SGHAT and CDR2 FQNNGV. Here the CDR3 DNA reads TGTGCCAGCAGCCCCCCGGGAATCGGAACACCCCTCCACTTT. It encodes CASSPPGIGTPLHF. Based on the CDR3 plus reference TRBV11-2 and TRBJ1-6, the full variable domain is EAGVAQSPRYKIIEKRQSVAFWCNPISGHATLYWYQQILGQGPKLLIQFQNNGVVDDSQLPKDRFSAERLKGVDSTLKIQPAKLEDSAVYLCASSPPGIGTPLHFGNGTRLTVT.